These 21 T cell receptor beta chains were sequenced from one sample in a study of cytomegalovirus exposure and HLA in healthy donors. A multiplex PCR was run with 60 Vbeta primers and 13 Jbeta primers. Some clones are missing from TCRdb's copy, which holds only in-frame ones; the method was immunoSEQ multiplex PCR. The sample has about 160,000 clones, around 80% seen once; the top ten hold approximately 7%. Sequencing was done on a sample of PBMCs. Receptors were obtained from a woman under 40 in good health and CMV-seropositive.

This CDR3 reads CASSYSGTGSDTQYF. DNA of the CDR3: TGTGCCAGCAGTTACTCCGGGACAGGATCAGATACGCAGTATTTT. This chain joins TRBV6-6 and TRBJ2-3; 8 positions agree with TRBD1. Trimming removed 0 bases from V and 4 bases from J; junction bases left unmatched: 3. CDR1 and CDR2 from the germline V gene are MNHNY and SVGAGI (reference sequence). CDR3 size: 15 residues.

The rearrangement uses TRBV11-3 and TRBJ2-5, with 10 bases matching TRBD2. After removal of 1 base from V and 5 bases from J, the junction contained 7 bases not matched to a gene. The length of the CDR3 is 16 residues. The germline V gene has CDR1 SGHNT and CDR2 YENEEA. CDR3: CASSLAYSGGLETQYF. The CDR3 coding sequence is TGTGCCAGCAGCTTAGCCTATAGCGGGGGGTTGGAGACCCAGTACTTC.

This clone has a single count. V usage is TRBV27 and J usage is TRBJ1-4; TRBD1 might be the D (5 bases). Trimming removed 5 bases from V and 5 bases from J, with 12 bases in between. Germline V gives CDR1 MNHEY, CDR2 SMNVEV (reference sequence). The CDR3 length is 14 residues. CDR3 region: CASSGGDSNEKLFF. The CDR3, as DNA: TGTGCCAGCAGTGGGGGGGACTCCAATGAAAAACTGTTTTTT.

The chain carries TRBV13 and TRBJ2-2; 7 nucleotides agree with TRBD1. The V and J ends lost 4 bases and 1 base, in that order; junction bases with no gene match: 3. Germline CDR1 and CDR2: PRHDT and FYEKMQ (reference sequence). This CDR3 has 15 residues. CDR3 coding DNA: TGTGCCAGCAGCTCAAGGACAGGGAACACCGGGGAGCTGTTTTTT. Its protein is CASSSRTGNTGELFF.

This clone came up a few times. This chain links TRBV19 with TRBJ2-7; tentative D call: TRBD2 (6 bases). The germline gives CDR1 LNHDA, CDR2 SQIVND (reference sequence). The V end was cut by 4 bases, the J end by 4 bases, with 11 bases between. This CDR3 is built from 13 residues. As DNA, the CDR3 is TGTGCCAGTAGTAGGAGGGTAACGTACGAGCAGTACTTC. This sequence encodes CASSRRVTYEQYF.

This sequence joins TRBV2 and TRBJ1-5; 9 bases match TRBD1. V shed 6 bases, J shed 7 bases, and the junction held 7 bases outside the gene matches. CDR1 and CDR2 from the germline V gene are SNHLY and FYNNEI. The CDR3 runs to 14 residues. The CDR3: CASRLDRGHQPQHF. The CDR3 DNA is TGTGCCAGCAGGCTGGACAGGGGTCACCAGCCCCAGCATTTT.

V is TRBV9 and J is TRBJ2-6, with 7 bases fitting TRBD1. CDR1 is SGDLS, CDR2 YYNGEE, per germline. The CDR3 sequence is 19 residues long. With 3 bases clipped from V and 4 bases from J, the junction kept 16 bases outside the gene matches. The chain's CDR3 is CASSGPGTALVWGANVLTF. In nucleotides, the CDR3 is TGTGCCAGCAGCGGTCCCGGGACAGCCTTGGTGTGGGGGGCCAACGTCCTGACTTTC.

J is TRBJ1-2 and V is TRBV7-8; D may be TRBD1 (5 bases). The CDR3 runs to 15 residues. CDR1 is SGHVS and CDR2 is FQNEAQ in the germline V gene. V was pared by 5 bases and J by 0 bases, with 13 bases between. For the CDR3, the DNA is TGTGCCAGCAGCCCTTGGACACCCTCTAACTATGGCTACACCTTC. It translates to CASSPWTPSNYGYTF.

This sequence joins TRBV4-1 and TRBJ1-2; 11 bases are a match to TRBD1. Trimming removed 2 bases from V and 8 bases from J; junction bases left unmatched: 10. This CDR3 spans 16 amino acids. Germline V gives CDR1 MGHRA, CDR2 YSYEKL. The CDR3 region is CASSQFRTGGAGGYTF. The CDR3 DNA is TGCGCCAGCAGCCAATTCCGGACAGGGGGCGCTGGGGGCTACACCTTC.

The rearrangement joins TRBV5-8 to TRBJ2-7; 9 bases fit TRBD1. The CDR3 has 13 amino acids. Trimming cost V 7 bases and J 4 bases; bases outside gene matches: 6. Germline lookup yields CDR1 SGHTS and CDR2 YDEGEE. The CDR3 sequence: CASLRQGVYEQYF. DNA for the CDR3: TGTGCCAGCCTGAGACAGGGGGTGTACGAGCAGTACTTC. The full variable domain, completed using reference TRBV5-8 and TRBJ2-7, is EAGVTQSPTHLIKTRGQQATLRCSPISGHTSVYWYQQALGLGLQFLLWYDEGEERNRGNFPPRFSGRQFPNYSSELNVNALELEDSALYLCASLRQGVYEQYFGPGTRLTVT.

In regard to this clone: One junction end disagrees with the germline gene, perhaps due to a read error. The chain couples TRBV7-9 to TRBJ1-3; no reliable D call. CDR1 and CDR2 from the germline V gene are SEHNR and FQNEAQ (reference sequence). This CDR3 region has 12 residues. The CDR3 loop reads CSSSSELNTIYF. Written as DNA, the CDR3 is TGTTCCAGCAGCTCCGAGTTAAACACCATATATTTT.

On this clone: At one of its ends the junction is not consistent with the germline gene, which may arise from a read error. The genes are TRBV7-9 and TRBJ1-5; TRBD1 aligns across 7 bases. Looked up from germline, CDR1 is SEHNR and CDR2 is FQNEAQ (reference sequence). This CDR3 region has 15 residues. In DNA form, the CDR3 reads TGTGCCGGCAGCTTAGAGGTACAGGGGTATCAGCCCCAGCATTTT. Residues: CAGSLEVQGYQPQHF.

CDR3 region: CASSPTDRDTDTQYF. The CDR3 region has the DNA TGTGCCAGCAGCCCTACGGACAGGGACACAGATACGCAGTATTTT. The chain uses TRBV7-3 and TRBJ2-3; 8 positions agree with TRBD1. The V gene's germline CDR1 is SGHTA and CDR2 FQGTGA. Trimming at V came to 5 bases and at J to 2 bases, leaving 6 bases not matched to a gene. The length of the CDR3 is 15 residues.

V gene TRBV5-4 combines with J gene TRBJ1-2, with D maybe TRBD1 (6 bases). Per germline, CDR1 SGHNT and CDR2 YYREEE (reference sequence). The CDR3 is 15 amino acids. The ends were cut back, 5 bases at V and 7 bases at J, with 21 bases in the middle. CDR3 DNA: TGTGCCAGCAGTAGATCACAGGGATCTCTGGGTGGCTACACCTTC. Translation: CASSRSQGSLGGYTF.

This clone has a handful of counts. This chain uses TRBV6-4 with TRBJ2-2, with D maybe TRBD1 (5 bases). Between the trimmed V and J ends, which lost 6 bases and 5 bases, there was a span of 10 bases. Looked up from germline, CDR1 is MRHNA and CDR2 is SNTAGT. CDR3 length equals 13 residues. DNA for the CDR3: TGTGCCAGCAGCAGGGTCGGAACCGGGGAGCTGTTTTTT. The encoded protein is CASSRVGTGELFF.

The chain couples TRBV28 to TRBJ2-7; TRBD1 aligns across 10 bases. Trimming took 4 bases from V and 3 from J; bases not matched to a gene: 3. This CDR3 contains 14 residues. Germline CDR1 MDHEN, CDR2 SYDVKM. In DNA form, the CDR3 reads TGTGCCAGCAGTTCCGGGACAGGGGACTACGAGCAGTACTTC. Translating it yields CASSSGTGDYEQYF.

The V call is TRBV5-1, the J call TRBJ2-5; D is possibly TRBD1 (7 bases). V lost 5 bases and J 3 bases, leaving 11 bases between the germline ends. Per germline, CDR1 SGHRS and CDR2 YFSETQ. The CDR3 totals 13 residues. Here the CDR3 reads CASRQGTEETQYF. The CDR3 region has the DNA TGCGCCAGCAGACAGGGGACTGAAGAGACCCAGTACTTC. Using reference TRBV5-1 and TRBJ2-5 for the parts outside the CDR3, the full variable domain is KAGVTQTPRYLIKTRGQQVTLSCSPISGHRSVSWYQQTPGQGLQFLFEYFSETQRNKGNFPGRFSGRQFSNSRSEMNVSTLELGDSALYLCASRQGTEETQYFGPGTRLLVL.

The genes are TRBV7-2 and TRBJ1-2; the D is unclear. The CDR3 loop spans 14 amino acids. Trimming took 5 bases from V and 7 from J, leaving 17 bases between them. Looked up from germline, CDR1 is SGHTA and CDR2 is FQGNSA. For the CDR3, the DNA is TGTGCCAGCAGCCCCTCGGCCCTACGGGGTGGCTACACCTTC. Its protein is CASSPSALRGGYTF.

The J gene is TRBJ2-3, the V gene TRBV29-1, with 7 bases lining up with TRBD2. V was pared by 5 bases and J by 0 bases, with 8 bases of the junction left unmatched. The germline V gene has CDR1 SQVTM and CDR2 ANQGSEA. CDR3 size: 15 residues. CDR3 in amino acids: CSVCLSGASTDTQYF. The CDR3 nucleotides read TGCAGCGTTTGCCTAAGCGGGGCTAGCACAGATACGCAGTATTTT.

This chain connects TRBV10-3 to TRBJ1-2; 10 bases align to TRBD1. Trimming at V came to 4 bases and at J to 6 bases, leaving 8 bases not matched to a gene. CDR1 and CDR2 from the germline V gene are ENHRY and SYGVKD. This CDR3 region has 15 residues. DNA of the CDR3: TGTGCCATCAGTGCCATTCCCGGGACAGGGGATGGCTACACCTTC. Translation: CAISAIPGTGDGYTF.

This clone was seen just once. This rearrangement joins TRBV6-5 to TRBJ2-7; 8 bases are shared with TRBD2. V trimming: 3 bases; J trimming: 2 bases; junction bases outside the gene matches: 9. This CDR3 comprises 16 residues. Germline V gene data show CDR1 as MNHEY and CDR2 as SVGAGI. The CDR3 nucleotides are TGTGCCAGCAGTTATTCAGCGGGGGAGCGAGCCTACGAGCAGTACTTC. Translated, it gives CASSYSAGERAYEQYF.